This TCR beta chain comes out of a study of T cell clones after liver transplantation. Study in general: HCV positivity affected three of eight recipients; the rest lacked autoimmune or viral indications. Tolerant meant at least one year fully off immunosuppression without liver enzymes above twice normal. Whole-study results and caveats: Compared with third party-reactive sequences, donor-reactive ones declined more, independent of withdrawal success.

Worth noting for this clone: No antigen is known for it.

V lost 4 bases, J lost 5 bases, and 10 bases stayed unmatched. The CDR3 contains 15 residues. Germline CDR1 is SGHRS and CDR2 is YFSETQ. Measured with immunoSEQ multiplex PCR; TCRdb has only the in-frame clones, and not every one. The table shows about 72,000 clones, with about nine tenths occurring only once. V is TRBV5-1 and J is TRBJ1-1, with 8 bases that match TRBD1. The TCR originated in a human donor who received a liver transplant. Source: CD4+ T cells from blood, taken before liver transplant. The CDR3 bases are TGCGCCAGCAGCCTGAATGACAGGGGCGGAACTGAAGCTTTCTTT. It yields the protein CASSLNDRGGTEAFF.